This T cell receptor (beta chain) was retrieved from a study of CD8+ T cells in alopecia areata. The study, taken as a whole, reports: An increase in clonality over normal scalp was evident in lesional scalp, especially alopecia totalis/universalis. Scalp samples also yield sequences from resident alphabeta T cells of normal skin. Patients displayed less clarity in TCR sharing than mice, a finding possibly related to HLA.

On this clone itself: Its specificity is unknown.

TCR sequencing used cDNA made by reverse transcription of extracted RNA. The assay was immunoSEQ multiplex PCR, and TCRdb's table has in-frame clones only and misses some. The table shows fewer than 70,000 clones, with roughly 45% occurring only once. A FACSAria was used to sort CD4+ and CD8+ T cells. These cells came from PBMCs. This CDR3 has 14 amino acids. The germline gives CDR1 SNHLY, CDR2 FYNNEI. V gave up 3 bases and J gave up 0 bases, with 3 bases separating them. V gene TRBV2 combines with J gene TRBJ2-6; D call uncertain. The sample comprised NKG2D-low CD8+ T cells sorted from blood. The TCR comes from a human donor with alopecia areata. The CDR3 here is CASSDSSGANVLTF. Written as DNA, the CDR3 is TGTGCCAGCAGTGATAGCTCTGGGGCCAACGTCCTGACTTTC.